The text below deals with one T cell receptor beta chain. The antigen is unknown. This record belongs to a study of T-cell memory formation after mild COVID-19. Study details: The study found TCR clusters largely donor specific. Overall study results and limits: Detection of some responders pre-infection suggested pre-existing cross-reactive memory T cells participated. A balance of CD4 and CD8 characterized clones contracting day 15 to 85, whereas later expanders leaned CD4+.

There are 17 residues in the CDR3. V shed 6 bases, J shed 5 bases, and the junction held 11 bases outside the gene matches. Germline V gives CDR1 MNHEY, CDR2 SVGAGI. Constant-segment primers and 5'RACE yielded cDNA libraries for TCR alpha and TCR beta, each carrying sample barcodes and UMIs. TCRdb passed the 5' RACE reads through MiXCR, listing each CDR3 protein once. Of roughly 500,000 distinct CDR3 sequences listed, about a fifth were seen once; the top ten hold 12%. The sample comprised PBMCs or a T cell subset sorted from them (not recorded which). V and J are TRBV6-5 and TRBJ1-6; the match to TRBD1 covers 9 bases. The receptor's source is an adult woman who had mild COVID-19 (a few samples of this study predate the infection). Cell type and time point are not known. The CDR3 DNA is TGTGCCAGCAGACGTACCGGGACAGGGAAAGATAATTCACCCCTCCACTTT. Translation gives CASRRTGTGKDNSPLHF.